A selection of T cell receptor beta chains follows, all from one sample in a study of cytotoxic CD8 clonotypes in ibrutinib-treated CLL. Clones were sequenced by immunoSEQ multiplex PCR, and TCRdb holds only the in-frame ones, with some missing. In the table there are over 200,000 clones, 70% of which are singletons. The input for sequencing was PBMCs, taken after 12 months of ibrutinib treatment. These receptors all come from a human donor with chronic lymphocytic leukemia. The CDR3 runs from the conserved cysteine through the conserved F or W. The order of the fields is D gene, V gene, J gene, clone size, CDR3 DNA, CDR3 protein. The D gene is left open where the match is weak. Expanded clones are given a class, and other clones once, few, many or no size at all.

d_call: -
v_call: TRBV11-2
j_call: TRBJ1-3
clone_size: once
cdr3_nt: TGTGCCAGCAGCTGGGGGACGTTAAGCTCTGGAAACACCATATATTTT
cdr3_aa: CASSWGTLSSGNTIYF

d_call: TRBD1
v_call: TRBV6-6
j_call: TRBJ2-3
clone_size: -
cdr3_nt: TGTGCCAGCAGTTTGACAGGGGGCGTAGATACGCAGTATTTT
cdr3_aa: CASSLTGGVDTQYF

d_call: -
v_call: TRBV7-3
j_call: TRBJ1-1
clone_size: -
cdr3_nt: TGTGCCAGCAGCTTAACCCCCCAGGAGAACACTGAAGCTTTCTTT
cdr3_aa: CASSLTPQENTEAFF

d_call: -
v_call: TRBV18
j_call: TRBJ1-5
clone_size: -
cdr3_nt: TGTGCCAGCTCAAATACGGGGCAACAGCCCCAGCATTTT
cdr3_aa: CASSNTGQQPQHF

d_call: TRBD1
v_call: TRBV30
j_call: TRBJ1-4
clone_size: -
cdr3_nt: TGTGCCTGGACCGGGACAGATAATGAAAAACTGTTTTTT
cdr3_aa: CAWTGTDNEKLFF

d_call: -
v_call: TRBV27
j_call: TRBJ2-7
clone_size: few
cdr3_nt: TGTGCCAGCAGGGCGGGACAGCTCTCCTACGAGCAGTACTTC
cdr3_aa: CASRAGQLSYEQYF

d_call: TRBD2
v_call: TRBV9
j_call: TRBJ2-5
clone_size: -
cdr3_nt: TGTGCCAGCAGCGGAAACCAACCGGGACTAGCGGGAGAGACCCAGTACTTC
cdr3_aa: CASSGNQPGLAGETQYF

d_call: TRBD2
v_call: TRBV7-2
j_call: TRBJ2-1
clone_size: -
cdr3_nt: TGTGCCAGCAGCCCGCCGGGCGGGACTAGAGCCATCTACAATGAGCAGTTCTTC
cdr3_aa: CASSPPGGTRAIYNEQFF

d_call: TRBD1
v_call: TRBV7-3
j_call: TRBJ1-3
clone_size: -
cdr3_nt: TGTGCCAGCAGCCGATCAGGGGGTTACTCTGGAAACACCATATATTTT
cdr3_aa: CASSRSGGYSGNTIYF

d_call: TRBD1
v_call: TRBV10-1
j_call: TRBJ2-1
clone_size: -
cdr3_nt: TGCGCCAGTGAATGGGTCTGGGGTAGGGGGCAACCGGGACCTGAGCAGTTCTTC
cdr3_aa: CASEWVWGRGQPGPEQFF

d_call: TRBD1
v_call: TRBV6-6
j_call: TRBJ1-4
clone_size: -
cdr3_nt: TGTGCCAGCAGTTACCTCCCCAGGGGGAGTGAAAAACTGTTTTTT
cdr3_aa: CASSYLPRGSEKLFF

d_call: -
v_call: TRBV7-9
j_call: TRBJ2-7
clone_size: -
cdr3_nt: TGTGCCAGCAATGAGGGACTGCACTACGAGCAGTACTTC
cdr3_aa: CASNEGLHYEQYF

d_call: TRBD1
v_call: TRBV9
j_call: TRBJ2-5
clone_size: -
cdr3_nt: TGTGCCAGCAATATCAGGGGGCAGGGGGCCCAAGAGACCCAGTACTTC
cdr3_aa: CASNIRGQGAQETQYF

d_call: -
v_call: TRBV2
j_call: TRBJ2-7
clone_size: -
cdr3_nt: TGTGCCAGCAGCATTGCGGGGCTGAGCGAGCAGTACTTC
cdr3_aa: CASSIAGLSEQYF

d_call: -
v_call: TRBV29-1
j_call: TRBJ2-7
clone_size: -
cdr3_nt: TGCAGCGCCGCGCGCGGGGGCCCCTACGAGCAGTACTTC
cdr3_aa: CSAARGGPYEQYF

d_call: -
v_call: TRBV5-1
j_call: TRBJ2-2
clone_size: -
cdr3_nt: TGCGCCAGCAGCTTGGTGGGGACGGCAACGAACACCGGGGAGCTGTTTTTT
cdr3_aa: CASSLVGTATNTGELFF

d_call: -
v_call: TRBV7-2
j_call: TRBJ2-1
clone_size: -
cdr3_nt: TGTGCCAGCAGCTCCGGGGGACTGAATAACAATGAGCAGTTCTTC
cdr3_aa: CASSSGGLNNNEQFF

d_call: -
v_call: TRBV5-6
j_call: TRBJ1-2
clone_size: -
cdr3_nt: TGTGCCAGCATCCTGGAGGGGCGGGGGTATGGCTACACCTTC
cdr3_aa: CASILEGRGYGYTF

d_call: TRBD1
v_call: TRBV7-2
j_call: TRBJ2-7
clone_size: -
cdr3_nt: TGTGCCAGCAGCACTTACACAGGGGCCAGCGACGAGCAGTACTTC
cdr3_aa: CASSTYTGASDEQYF